These 23 T cell receptor beta chains came from one sample sequenced in a study of blood T cell repertoires in COVID-19. Assay used: immunoSEQ multiplex PCR; TCRdb lists only in-frame clones, some missing. The sample holds a few hundred thousand clones, more than 75% seen once. Sequencing input: peripheral blood. These receptors were collected from a woman aged 45 to 65 who had recovered from COVID-19.

V gene TRBV9 combines with J gene TRBJ2-2; TRBD2 agrees at 13 bases. V was pared by 4 bases and J by 0 bases, with 6 bases of the junction left unmatched. Germline V gives CDR1 SGDLS, CDR2 YYNGEE. CDR3 length equals 18 residues. The CDR3 coding sequence is TGTGCCAGCAGCTCGACTAGCGGGGGGCCCTCGAACACCGGGGAGCTGTTTTTT. It translates to CASSSTSGGPSNTGELFF.

The chain uses TRBV5-4 and TRBJ1-6; the D gene is possibly TRBD1 (5 bases). Germline values: CDR1 SGHNT, CDR2 YYREEE (reference sequence). The V end was cut by 4 bases, the J end by 7 bases, with 18 bases between. The CDR3 is made up of 16 amino acids. CDR3 sequence: CASSRMVGQENSPLHF. The CDR3 region has the DNA TGTGCCAGCAGCCGCATGGTGGGGCAGGAAAATTCACCCCTCCACTTT.

V gene TRBV9 combines with J gene TRBJ1-6; D is ambiguous. Germline assignment: CDR1 SGDLS and CDR2 YYNGEE. The CDR3 has 13 residues. Trimming took 3 bases from V and 9 from J, leaving 10 bases between them. The CDR3 loop is CASSGDTTSPLHF. The DNA for the CDR3 is TGTGCCAGCAGCGGCGACACCACTTCACCCCTCCACTTT. The whole variable domain, remainder taken from reference TRBV9 and TRBJ1-6, is DSGVTQTPKHLITATGQRVTLRCSPRSGDLSVYWYQQSLDQGLQFLIQYYNGEERAKGNILERFSAQQFPDLHSELNLSSLELGDSALYFCASSGDTTSPLHFGNGTRLTVT.

This rearrangement joins TRBV7-3 to TRBJ2-2; 8 nucleotides agree with TRBD2. Trimming cost V 3 bases and J 5 bases; bases outside gene matches: 8. Germline CDR1 is SGHTA and CDR2 is FQGTGA. CDR3 length equals 16 residues. The CDR3 is CASSFTGGMGTGELFF. The CDR3 DNA reads as TGTGCCAGCAGCTTTACGGGAGGGATGGGAACCGGGGAGCTGTTTTTT.

This chain uses TRBV30 with TRBJ2-1; 12 positions match TRBD2. Germline CDR1 is GTSNPN and CDR2 is SVGIG (reference sequence). CDR3 size: 16 residues. With V trimmed by 2 bases and J by 4 bases, 6 bases remained unmatched. The CDR3 spells CAWSRSLAGGYNEQFF. The CDR3 coding sequence is TGTGCCTGGAGTAGGTCGCTAGCGGGAGGGTACAATGAGCAGTTCTTC.

This chain joins TRBV30 and TRBJ1-5; the D is unclear. The germline V and J ends were trimmed by 2 bases and 3 bases, with 8 bases remaining between them. Germline lookup yields CDR1 GTSNPN and CDR2 SVGIG (reference sequence). The CDR3 runs to 13 residues. The DNA of the CDR3 is TGTGCCTGGAGTTTCGGGTACAATCAGCCCCAGCATTTT. Translated, it gives CAWSFGYNQPQHF.

The chain joins TRBV14 to TRBJ2-6; 7 bases fit TRBD1. The germline V gene encodes CDR1 SGHDN and CDR2 FVKESK. Trimming cost V 4 bases and J 0 bases; bases outside gene matches: 9. CDR3 length: 18 amino acids. CDR3 protein: CASSPQGHRGSGANVLTF. In DNA, the CDR3 is TGTGCCAGCAGCCCCCAAGGCCACAGGGGCTCTGGGGCCAACGTCCTGACTTTC.

The chain uses TRBV6-1 and TRBJ1-5; D is possibly TRBD1 (6 bases). From germline, CDR1 is MNHNS and CDR2 SASEGT. Trimming took 4 bases from V and 0 from J, leaving 16 bases between them. CDR3 length: 17 amino acids. The CDR3, as DNA: TGTGCCAGCAGTGGGACAGATCGTACCTATAGCAATCAGCCCCAGCATTTT. Translated: CASSGTDRTYSNQPQHF.

The sample holds a few counts of this clone. This chain links TRBV18 with TRBJ1-6, with a tentative D call TRBD1 (6 bases). Germline V gene sequence: CDR1 KGHSH, CDR2 LQKENI. The CDR3 runs to 14 residues. V lost 4 bases and J 6 bases, leaving 10 bases between the germline ends. The CDR3 nucleotides read TGTGCCAGCTCACAGGACAGAAGTAATTCACCCCTCCACTTT. Amino acids: CASSQDRSNSPLHF.

V gene TRBV7-2 combines with J gene TRBJ1-6, with 10 positions matching TRBD1. The CDR3 is 17 amino acids. Germline V gene sequence: CDR1 SGHTA, CDR2 FQGNSA. The J segment lost 2 bases and the V segment lost 4 bases, leaving 5 bases of the junction unmatched. The CDR3 is CASSSATGGTYNSPLHF. CDR3 bases: TGTGCCAGCAGCTCCGCGACAGGGGGCACCTATAATTCACCCCTCCACTTT.

About this clone: The sample contains more than one DNA sequence encoding this CDR3. The chain is built from TRBV10-2 and TRBJ1-2, with D unclear. Germline V gene lookup returns CDR1 WSHSY and CDR2 SAAADI. Trimming pared 0 bases from V and 4 bases from J, leaving 6 bases between. The CDR3 runs to 13 residues. The CDR3 sequence: CASSESTFYGYTF. The CDR3 DNA sequence: TGCGCCAGCAGTGAGTCAACTTTCTATGGCTACACCTTC.

The genes are TRBV7-2 and TRBJ1-4; D is undetermined. There are 16 residues in the CDR3. With 5 bases removed from V and 1 base from J, the gap between germline ends came to 14 bases. Germline CDR1 and CDR2: SGHTA and FQGNSA. CDR3 in amino acids: CASSPRPSGTNEKLFF. Here the CDR3 DNA reads TGTGCCAGCAGCCCTCGCCCATCAGGAACTAATGAAAAACTGTTTTTT.

The V call is TRBV3-1 (or the pseudogene TRBV3-2), the J call TRBJ1-5; 8 bases line up with TRBD1. There are 14 residues in the CDR3. Germline trimming cut 3 bases from V and 7 bases from J; bases unmatched to any gene: 5. Germline V gene lookup returns CDR1 LGHDT and CDR2 YNNKEL (reference sequence). CDR3 region: CASSQGQDTQPQHF. As DNA, the CDR3 is TGTGCCAGCAGCCAGGGACAGGATACGCAGCCCCAGCATTTT.

The sample holds a few counts of this clone. V gene TRBV7-2 combines with J gene TRBJ2-2, with D perhaps matching TRBD2 (5 bases). The germline V and J ends were trimmed by 5 bases and 4 bases, with 11 bases remaining between them. The CDR3 length is 14 residues. CDR1 is SGHTA and CDR2 is FQGNSA in the germline V gene. CDR3 bases: TGTGCCAGCAGCCTACTAGAGGGCACCGGGGAGCTGTTTTTT. Protein sequence: CASSLLEGTGELFF.

This clone was observed many times. V and J are TRBV11-2 and TRBJ2-1; 7 positions match TRBD1. The CDR3 extends over 16 amino acids. V dropped 7 bases and J dropped 0; count of bases not matched to a gene: 9. Germline CDR1 and CDR2: SGHAT and FQNNGV. The CDR3 DNA sequence: TGTGCCAGCAACTCGGGACAGACGAGCTCCTACAATGAGCAGTTCTTC. This sequence encodes CASNSGQTSSYNEQFF.

This rearrangement joins TRBV9 to TRBJ1-1, with 7 bases aligning to TRBD1. The CDR3 sequence is 14 residues long. Germline V gives CDR1 SGDLS, CDR2 YYNGEE. The junction had 3 bases not matched to a gene; V was cut back by 0 bases and J by 4 bases. The CDR3 DNA reads as TGTGCCAGCAGCGTAGGAGGGGGCCTCACTGAAGCTTTCTTT. Amino acids: CASSVGGGLTEAFF.

This chain uses TRBV5-1 with TRBJ2-7, with TRBD2 identical over 12 bases. V gave up 2 bases and J gave up 5 bases; unmatched junction bases: 2. The CDR3 extends over 14 amino acids. Germline CDR1 reads SGHRS; CDR2 reads YFSETQ. The CDR3: CASSFWTSGDEQYF. For the CDR3, the DNA is TGCGCCAGCAGCTTCTGGACTAGCGGGGACGAGCAGTACTTC.

This clone turned up a few times. The genes are TRBV6-2 or TRBV6-3 and TRBJ1-2; TRBD1 matches at 8 bases. J lost 7 bases, V lost 3 bases, and 10 bases had no gene match. Germline CDR1 MNHEY, CDR2 SVGEGT. The CDR3 loop spans 15 amino acids. This chain's CDR3 is CASSYLGQGGGGYTF. CDR3 bases: TGTGCCAGCAGTTATCTCGGACAGGGCGGCGGTGGCTACACCTTC.

Here the CDR3 DNA reads TGTGCCAGCAGTAAACGGAGGGGTCCCGCAGATACGCAGTATTTT. It codes for CASSKRRGPADTQYF. This chain joins TRBV28 and TRBJ2-3, with D possibly being TRBD2 (6 bases). Germline V gene lookup returns CDR1 MDHEN and CDR2 SYDVKM. V lost 5 bases and J lost 4, with 16 bases in between. This CDR3 has 15 amino acids.

This chain joins TRBV7-2 and TRBJ2-2; tentative D call: TRBD2 (5 bases). Trimming removed 3 bases from V and 1 base from J, with 9 bases in between. The germline gives CDR1 SGHTA, CDR2 FQGNSA. The CDR3 consists of 15 residues. As DNA, the CDR3 is TGTGCCAGCAGCTTCCCGGGGATGAACACCGGGGAGCTGTTTTTT. This encodes CASSFPGMNTGELFF.

V usage is TRBV6-2 or TRBV6-3 and J usage is TRBJ2-5; D is possibly TRBD1 (6 bases). The CDR3 consists of 15 residues. The V and J ends lost 4 bases and 2 bases respectively, with 14 bases between them. CDR1 and CDR2 from the germline V gene are MNHEY and SVGEGT. CDR3 residues: CASSLTWGQQETQYF. In nucleotides, the CDR3 is TGTGCCAGCAGTTTAACCTGGGGGCAACAAGAGACCCAGTACTTC.

This sequence joins TRBV7-2 and TRBJ2-7; TRBD2 matches at 10 bases. With 0 bases clipped from V and 5 bases from J, the junction kept 4 bases outside the gene matches. Germline CDR1 reads SGHTA; CDR2 reads FQGNSA. There are 15 residues in the CDR3. In DNA form, the CDR3 reads TGTGCCAGCAGCTTAGCACTAGCGGGATTACACGAGCAGTACTTC. It codes for CASSLALAGLHEQYF.

This clone has more than one count but fewer than ten. CDR3 DNA sequence: TGTGCCAGCAGTAACCACAGGGAATCAGACACTGAAGCTTTCTTT. This codes for CASSNHRESDTEAFF. The chain uses TRBV6-6 and TRBJ1-1; TRBD1 might be the D (6 bases). The CDR3 contains 15 residues. CDR1 and CDR2 (germline): MNHNY, SVGAGI (reference sequence). V dropped 5 bases and J dropped 3 bases, with 16 bases sitting between them.